Following are 18 T cell receptor beta chains from one sample sequenced in a study of T-cell memory formation after mild COVID-19. TCRdb itself ran the 5' RACE reads through MiXCR, one entry per CDR3 protein. The table lists 150,000 to 200,000 distinct CDR3 sequences, more than 9% of them singletons. Sequencing was done on a sample of PBMCs or a T cell subset sorted from them (not recorded which). The receptors come from a man aged 18 to 29 who had mild COVID-19 (a few samples of this study predate the infection). Cell type and time point are not known.

This chain connects TRBV18 to TRBJ2-7, with a tentative D call TRBD2 (5 bases). Germline CDR1 KGHSH, CDR2 LQKENI. The CDR3 sequence is 16 residues long. Between the trimmed V and J ends, which lost 3 bases and 0 bases, there was a span of 15 bases. The CDR3 region has the DNA TGTGCCAGCTCACCGAGGGATAGACTGAGCTCCTACGAGCAGTACTTC. Its translation is CASSPRDRLSSYEQYF.

The chain carries TRBV6-6 and TRBJ1-2, with D uncertain. The germline CDR1 and CDR2 sequences are MNHNY and SVGAGI (reference sequence). V lost 0 bases, J lost 4 bases, and 9 bases lay in between. The CDR3 sequence is 14 residues long. CDR3 residues: CASSYSGSLYGYTF. CDR3 in DNA: TGTGCCAGCAGTTACTCCGGCAGCCTCTATGGCTACACCTTC.

The table lists this clonotype with many counts. The chain is built from TRBV27 and TRBJ2-3; D is possibly TRBD1 (6 bases). The CDR3 runs to 17 residues. The germline V and J ends were trimmed by 2 bases and 3 bases, with 18 bases remaining between them. The germline gives CDR1 MNHEY, CDR2 SMNVEV (reference sequence). The CDR3 sequence is CASSLTAGDVRTDTQYF. The CDR3 nucleotides read TGTGCCAGCAGTTTAACCGCAGGGGACGTGAGGACAGATACGCAGTATTTT.

CDR3 DNA sequence: TGTGCCAGCAGTGAATCTGGGGGGGAAAATTCACCCCTCCACTTT. Encoded protein: CASSESGGENSPLHF. The chain employs TRBV25-1 and TRBJ1-6; a possible D gene is TRBD1 (5 bases). Germline CDR1 reads MGHDK; CDR2 reads SYGVNS. Trimming pared 1 base from V and 7 bases from J, leaving 11 bases between. There are 15 residues in the CDR3.

This clonotype occurred many times. V gene TRBV7-9 combines with J gene TRBJ2-5, with 9 bases identical to TRBD1. Trimming took 5 bases from V and 5 from J; bases not matched to a gene: 0. Looked up from germline, CDR1 is SEHNR and CDR2 is FQNEAQ (reference sequence). The CDR3 runs 12 residues. DNA of the CDR3: TGTGCCAGCAGCACAGGGGGCGAGACCCAGTACTTC. It codes for CASSTGGETQYF.

The chain carries TRBV6-5 and TRBJ1-5; no clear D gene. From germline, CDR1 is MNHEY and CDR2 SVGAGI. Trimming removed 2 bases at V and 3 bases at J, with 8 bases between. The CDR3 spans 14 residues. In DNA form, the CDR3 reads TGTGCCAGCAGTTACGAAAGCTACAATCAGCCCCAGCATTTT. Its protein is CASSYESYNQPQHF.

Of note for this clonotype: A junction boundary mismatches the germline segment, possibly from a read error. J is TRBJ1-6 and V is TRBV5-1, with TRBD1 matching 8 bases. The length of the CDR3 is 16 residues. Germline V CDR1 and CDR2: SGHRS, YFSETQ. The CDR3 region is CASSFQGAGDKSPLHF. CDR3 sequence (DNA): TGCGCCAGCAGCTTTCAGGGGGCTGGGGATAAGTCACCCCTCCACTTT.

The table lists this clonotype with many counts. This chain links TRBV5-4 with TRBJ2-5; D ambiguous. The V gene's germline CDR1 is SGHNT and CDR2 YYREEE (reference sequence). The CDR3 has 13 amino acids. The ends were cut back, 5 bases at V and 2 bases at J, with 10 bases in the middle. CDR3 coding DNA: TGTGCCAGCAGGTCGTGGTCACAAGAGACCCAGTACTTC. This gives the protein CASRSWSQETQYF.

This clonotype was counted between two and nine times. The chain combines TRBV19 with TRBJ2-4; 7 nucleotides line up with TRBD1. J gave up 6 bases and V 5 bases, and 7 bases lay outside the gene matches. The V gene's germline CDR1 is LNHDA and CDR2 SQIVND (reference sequence). The CDR3 is 14 amino acids. The DNA of the CDR3 is TGTGCCAGTAGTCCTACGCCAGGGGGAAACATTCAGTACTTC. It yields the protein CASSPTPGGNIQYF.

The J gene is TRBJ1-2, the V gene TRBV5-1; 11 positions match TRBD1. CDR1 is SGHRS, CDR2 YFSETQ, per germline. V trimming: 4 bases; J trimming: 7 bases; junction bases outside the gene matches: 3. The CDR3 totals 13 residues. The CDR3 DNA sequence: TGCGCCAGCAGCCCCGGGACAGGGGGTGGCTACACCTTC. Residues: CASSPGTGGGYTF.

This clonotype was detected only a few times. Here the CDR3 DNA reads TGTGCCAGCAGCAACAATGAGCAGTTCTTC. It yields the protein CASSNNEQFF. The V and J genes are TRBV5-5 and TRBJ2-1; the D is unclear. The V gene lost 4 bases and the J gene lost 5 bases, with 1 base spanning the gap. Looked up from germline, CDR1 is SGHKS and CDR2 is YYEKEE (reference sequence). The CDR3 runs 10 residues.

The V call is TRBV7-9, the J call TRBJ2-5, with D tentatively TRBD2 (5 bases). V lost 5 bases to trimming and J lost 4 bases, with 20 bases between them. The CDR3 spans 16 residues. Germline CDR1 reads SEHNR; CDR2 reads FQNEAQ (reference sequence). In DNA, the CDR3 is TGTGCCAGCAGCAATCCAATCGGGGTGGTGGGAGAGACCCAGTACTTC. As protein: CASSNPIGVVGETQYF.

The gene calls are TRBV28 and TRBJ1-4, with D possibly matching TRBD1 (5 bases). The CDR3 loop spans 14 amino acids. The germline gives CDR1 MDHEN, CDR2 SYDVKM. V dropped 4 bases and J dropped 2 bases, with 8 bases sitting between them. The CDR3 coding sequence is TGTGCCAGCAGTTCGGGGCCCACTAATGAAAAACTGTTTTTT. It translates to CASSSGPTNEKLFF.

This clonotype was detected a few times. The gene calls are TRBV28 and TRBJ2-2; D is unresolved. The germline CDR1 and CDR2 sequences are MDHEN and SYDVKM. The CDR3 contains 15 residues. Trimming took 3 bases from V and 4 from J, leaving 12 bases between them. In DNA, the CDR3 is TGTGCCAGCAGTTTTCGGGCCAGAGGCACCGGGGAGCTGTTTTTT. Translating gives CASSFRARGTGELFF.

This clonotype was observed many times. The chain has TRBV4-1 and TRBJ1-1, with D uncertain. The V end lost 0 bases, the J end lost 0 bases, and 11 bases lay between the germline ends. Germline CDR1 MGHRA, CDR2 YSYEKL. This CDR3 spans 16 amino acids. The CDR3 reads CASSQEKRGMNTEAFF. The CDR3 region has the DNA TGCGCCAGCAGCCAAGAGAAACGGGGAATGAACACTGAAGCTTTCTTT.

The chain has TRBV12-3 or TRBV12-4 and TRBJ2-5; no definite D call. V shed 6 bases and J shed 2 bases, with 13 bases lying between them. This CDR3 has 14 amino acids. CDR3 protein: CASSRRQTQETQYF. Written as DNA, the CDR3 is TGTGCCAGCAGCAGACGACAAACTCAAGAGACCCAGTACTTC.

In this sample, this clonotype turned up a few times. V gene TRBV5-1 combines with J gene TRBJ2-7, with 7 bases aligning to TRBD2. Looked up from germline, CDR1 is SGHRS and CDR2 is YFSETQ. The CDR3 loop spans 14 amino acids. The trim removed 3 bases at V and 2 bases at J, leaving 5 bases unmatched. The CDR3 DNA reads as TGCGCCAGCAGCTCAGACGGGACTACCTACGAGCAGTACGTC. Residues: CASSSDGTTYEQYV.

This clonotype was seen a handful of times. The chain carries TRBV9 and TRBJ1-1, with 9 nucleotides matching TRBD1. V lost 3 bases to trimming and J lost 5 bases; unmatched junction nucleotides: 8. The germline V gene has CDR1 SGDLS and CDR2 YYNGEE. This CDR3 is built from 15 residues. In DNA, the CDR3 is TGTGCCAGCAGCGACCCCGGGACAGGGATGACTGAAGCTTTCTTT. The encoded protein is CASSDPGTGMTEAFF. Drawing the rest from reference TRBV9 and TRBJ1-1, the complete variable domain is DSGVTQTPKHLITATGQRVTLRCSPRSGDLSVYWYQQSLDQGLQFLIQYYNGEERAKGNILERFSAQQFPDLHSELNLSSLELGDSALYFCASSDPGTGMTEAFFGQGTRLTVV.